A single sample is the source of the 23 T cell receptor beta chains below, sequenced in a study of T cells after yellow fever vaccination. TCRdb fed the 5' RACE reads into MiXCR, producing one record per CDR3 protein. The sample gives some 350,000 distinct CDR3 sequences, about 9.5% of which show up once; about 20% is in the top ten. Sequenced material: PBMCs, taken on the day of the first yellow fever vaccination. Source of these receptors: a man in his late teens or twenties who received the YFV17D yellow fever vaccine.

On this clonotype itself: Given a much more abundant clone one base away, this may be a read error. The CDR3 is CSAPRYRNTEAFF. CDR3 nucleotide sequence: TGCAGTGCTCCTCGGTACAGGAACACTGAAGCTTTCTTT. The chain recombines TRBV20-1 with TRBJ1-1; D uncertain. Germline-derived CDR1 and CDR2 are DFQATT and SNEGSKA (reference sequence). Trimming stripped 5 bases from V and 1 base from J, with 11 bases between. CDR3 length equals 13 residues.

This clonotype was seen only a few times. The V gene is TRBV7-9, the J gene TRBJ2-2; D uncertain. Germline assignment: CDR1 SEHNR and CDR2 FQNEAQ (reference sequence). Trimming removed 0 bases at V and 6 bases at J, with 5 bases between. This CDR3 is 13 amino acids long. CDR3 region: CASSLAQPGELFF. In DNA form, the CDR3 reads TGTGCCAGCAGCTTAGCGCAGCCCGGGGAGCTGTTTTTT.

The chain carries TRBV7-3 and TRBJ2-2, with 10 bases aligning to TRBD2. The junction had 0 bases not matched to a gene; V was cut back by 4 bases and J by 4 bases. This CDR3 is 14 amino acids long. Germline assignment: CDR1 SGHTA and CDR2 FQGTGA. CDR3 DNA sequence: TGTGCCAGCAGCTCTAGCGGGGGCACCGGGGAGCTGTTTTTT. This codes for CASSSSGGTGELFF.

This clonotype was seen many times. CDR3 DNA sequence: TGCAGTGCTTCGGGAGGGGGGAGCGAGACCCAGTACTTC. Residues: CSASGGGSETQYF. V and J are TRBV20-1 and TRBJ2-5; 8 nucleotides match TRBD2. This CDR3 spans 13 amino acids. The germline gives CDR1 DFQATT, CDR2 SNEGSKA (reference sequence). The ends lost 5 bases at V and 5 bases at J; junction bases unmatched: 7.

There are many counts of this clonotype. The chain combines TRBV15 with TRBJ2-1; D is ambiguous. Per the germline V gene, CDR1 is LNHNV and CDR2 is YYDKDF (reference sequence). The CDR3 extends over 15 amino acids. V dropped 0 bases and J dropped 6 bases, with 12 bases sitting between them. The DNA for the CDR3 is TGTGCCACCAGCAGAGACCCACTCGGCGGCAATGAGCAGTTCTTC. Its protein is CATSRDPLGGNEQFF.

The chain carries TRBV7-9 and TRBJ1-1; D unresolved. With 3 bases removed from V and 7 bases from J, the gap between germline ends came to 12 bases. The germline V gene encodes CDR1 SEHNR and CDR2 FQNEAQ (reference sequence). The CDR3 totals 13 residues. CDR3 amino acids: CASSFWAESEAFF. CDR3 DNA sequence: TGTGCCAGCAGCTTTTGGGCAGAAAGTGAAGCTTTCTTT.

This clonotype has only a few counts. The genes are TRBV4-1 and TRBJ1-2, with D possibly being TRBD1 (6 bases). CDR1 is MGHRA and CDR2 is YSYEKL in the germline V gene. This CDR3 comprises 16 residues. The germline V and J ends were trimmed by 4 bases and 7 bases, with 22 bases remaining between them. CDR3 nucleotide sequence: TGCGCCAGCAGCCTGGCGGGGCAGGGGCACCTATTTGGCTACACCTTC. Translation gives CASSLAGQGHLFGYTF.

This clonotype was counted a few times. The rearrangement joins TRBV12-3 or TRBV12-4 to TRBJ2-5; 11 bases align to TRBD1. The CDR3 length is 14 residues. The junction had 5 bases not matched to a gene; V was cut back by 5 bases and J by 6 bases. The CDR3 sequence: CASSLGTGGKTQYF. The CDR3 DNA follows: TGTGCCAGCAGTCTCGGGACAGGGGGAAAGACCCAGTACTTC.

The sample holds many counts of this clonotype. The chain employs TRBV10-3 and TRBJ2-1, with D possibly TRBD1 on 5 matching bases. Germline CDR1 reads ENHRY; CDR2 reads SYGVKD. The V end was cut by 7 bases, the J end by 7 bases, with 17 bases between. The CDR3 loop spans 14 amino acids. The CDR3 protein is CAITAREGMNEQFF. The DNA for the CDR3 is TGTGCCATCACGGCCAGGGAAGGAATGAATGAGCAGTTCTTC.

The rearrangement uses TRBV10-3 and TRBJ2-3; tentatively, D is TRBD2 (7 bases). V was cut by 10 bases and J by 1 base, with 21 bases left in between. The CDR3 is 16 residues long. Germline V gene data show CDR1 as ENHRY and CDR2 as SYGVKD. The CDR3 region is CATSEVGGPRTDTQYF. The CDR3 nucleotides are TGTGCCACCTCCGAGGTCGGGGGGCCGCGCACAGATACGCAGTATTTT.

This clonotype has at least ten counts. The chain joins TRBV12-3 or TRBV12-4 to TRBJ1-1; perhaps TRBD1 as D (6 bases). Between the trimmed V and J ends, which lost 6 bases and 1 base, there was a span of 9 bases. The CDR3 spans 13 residues. CDR3: CASSRQENTEAFF. DNA of the CDR3: TGTGCCAGCAGCCGACAGGAGAACACTGAAGCTTTCTTT.

This clonotype was detected only a few times. J is TRBJ2-3 and V is TRBV6-1; 8 nucleotides agree with TRBD1. This CDR3 contains 14 residues. CDR1 is MNHNS, CDR2 SASEGT, per germline. Trimming at V came to 6 bases and at J to 2 bases, leaving 4 bases not matched to a gene. The CDR3 spells CASRDRGVTDTQYF. In DNA, the CDR3 is TGTGCCAGCAGAGACAGGGGAGTCACAGATACGCAGTATTTT.

This clonotype was seen a handful of times. This chain joins TRBV6-6 and TRBJ1-6; tentatively, D is TRBD1 (6 bases). The germline V gene encodes CDR1 MNHNY and CDR2 SVGAGI (reference sequence). The CDR3 loop spans 13 amino acids. V was trimmed by 5 bases and J by 10 bases, leaving 12 bases between them. The CDR3 protein is CASSTTGISPLHF. The CDR3 nucleotides read TGTGCCAGCAGTACGACAGGTATCTCACCCCTCCACTTT.

This clonotype has just a few counts. J is TRBJ1-2 and V is TRBV7-9, with 8 bases matching TRBD1. V shed 6 bases, J shed 3 bases, and the junction held 15 bases outside the gene matches. CDR3 size: 17 residues. Germline CDR1 reads SEHNR; CDR2 reads FQNEAQ (reference sequence). CDR3 nucleotide sequence: TGTGCCAGCAGTACCAACCGAGCAGGGGGCGACGACTATGGCTACACCTTC. It encodes CASSTNRAGGDDYGYTF.

This clonotype was recorded at least ten times. This chain uses TRBV7-9 with TRBJ2-1, with 10 positions matching TRBD2. V was pared by 5 bases and J by 5 bases, with 6 bases of the junction left unmatched. Germline CDR1 reads SEHNR; CDR2 reads FQNEAQ (reference sequence). This CDR3 region has 15 residues. Written as DNA, the CDR3 is TGTGCCAGCAGCGTGGGGACTAGCGAGGACAATGAGCAGTTCTTC. Residues: CASSVGTSEDNEQFF.

This clonotype was seen only a few times. The chain carries TRBV7-9 and TRBJ2-7; 8 nucleotides match TRBD2. The CDR3 loop spans 15 amino acids. Germline V gene sequence: CDR1 SEHNR, CDR2 FQNEAQ (reference sequence). Trimming removed 5 bases from V and 6 bases from J; junction bases left unmatched: 12. The CDR3 spells CASSRVPSGGSEQYF. The DNA of the CDR3 is TGTGCCAGCAGCCGGGTGCCATCGGGAGGGAGCGAGCAGTACTTC. Variable domain in full (rest from reference TRBV7-9 and TRBJ2-7): DTGVSQNPRHKITKRGQNVTFRCDPISEHNRLYWYRQTLGQGPEFLTYFQNEAQLEKSRLLSDRFSAERPKGSFSTLEIQRTEQGDSAMYLCASSRVPSGGSEQYFGPGTRLTVT.

This clonotype was detected only a few times. The chain has TRBV9 and TRBJ1-1, with unresolved D. CDR1 and CDR2 from the germline V gene are SGDLS and YYNGEE. The CDR3 spans 15 residues. V dropped 0 bases and J dropped 0 bases, with 9 bases sitting between them. CDR3 amino acids: CASSVVRELNTEAFF. The CDR3 DNA sequence: TGTGCCAGCAGCGTAGTAAGGGAATTGAACACTGAAGCTTTCTTT.

The chain is built from TRBV7-2 and TRBJ1-2; possible D gene TRBD1, 5 bases. Trimming removed 5 bases from V and 1 base from J, with 11 bases in between. Germline CDR1 SGHTA, CDR2 FQGNSA. The CDR3 runs 14 residues. CDR3 protein: CASSAAGYNYGYTF. CDR3 nucleotides: TGTGCCAGCAGCGCCGCAGGGTATAACTATGGCTACACCTTC.

This clonotype showed up just a few times. V and J are TRBV6-1 and TRBJ2-7; D is uncertain. Germline values: CDR1 MNHNS, CDR2 SASEGT. The CDR3 loop spans 12 amino acids. Trimming stripped 7 bases from V and 2 bases from J, with 9 bases between. In DNA form, the CDR3 reads TGTGCCAGCAAGAAAGTACCCTACGAGCAGTACTTC. It translates to CASKKVPYEQYF.

This clonotype was picked up many times. The V call is TRBV7-2, the J call TRBJ2-4, with a weak D call TRBD2 (6 bases). From germline, CDR1 is SGHTA and CDR2 FQGNSA. The V end lost 10 bases, the J end lost 6 bases, and 13 bases lay between the germline ends. The CDR3 consists of 12 residues. The CDR3 sequence is CATGGGGNIQYF. CDR3 coding DNA: TGTGCCACCGGGGGAGGAGGAAACATTCAGTACTTC.

The V and J genes are TRBV28 and TRBJ2-3, with a weak D call TRBD2 (6 bases). V lost 4 bases, J lost 3 bases, and 23 bases lay in between. The germline V gene has CDR1 MDHEN and CDR2 SYDVKM. This CDR3 comprises 18 residues. CDR3 in amino acids: CASSSQEQPGSGTDTQYF. CDR3 nucleotides: TGTGCCAGCAGTTCCCAAGAGCAGCCCGGGAGTGGAACAGATACGCAGTATTTT.

This sequence joins TRBV5-4 and TRBJ1-1; D gene ambiguous. V lost 4 bases and J lost 5, with 9 bases in between. Germline CDR1 and CDR2: SGHNT and YYREEE (reference sequence). The CDR3 is 12 residues long. This chain's CDR3 is CASSPDRTEAFF. The CDR3 bases are TGTGCCAGCAGCCCCGACCGGACTGAAGCTTTCTTT.

The chain recombines TRBV9 with TRBJ2-5; the D gene is possibly TRBD2 (5 bases). Germline V gene sequence: CDR1 SGDLS, CDR2 YYNGEE. Trimming cost V 4 bases and J 2 bases, with 12 bases left between them. This CDR3 is 14 amino acids long. The CDR3 DNA reads TGTGCCAGCAGCCTAGGACTGAGTCAAGAGACCCAGTACTTC. This sequence encodes CASSLGLSQETQYF.